A single sample is the source of the 30 T cell receptor beta chains below, sequenced in a study of blood T cell repertoires in COVID-19. Only in-frame clones appear in the TCRdb table, and some are missing; sequencing was by immunoSEQ multiplex PCR. The table has about 230,000 clones, over 65% seen once. Material for sequencing was peripheral blood. All receptors derive from a woman between 70 and 85 years old with active or convalescent COVID-19.

This clone showed up just once. The gene calls are TRBV27 and TRBJ2-1; D is possibly TRBD2 (6 bases). CDR3 length: 14 amino acids. CDR1 is MNHEY and CDR2 is SMNVEV in the germline V gene (reference sequence). V was shortened by 6 bases and J by 3 bases, with 12 bases between the two germline ends. CDR3 DNA: TGTGCCAGCAGCCAACCGGGACTCTACAATGAGCAGTTCTTC. Encoded protein: CASSQPGLYNEQFF.

To note about this clone: Additional DNA sequences in this sample encode the identical CDR3. This rearrangement joins TRBV24-1 to TRBJ2-3; 8 nucleotides line up with TRBD2. Germline V gene data show CDR1 as KGHDR and CDR2 as SFDVKD. V trimming: 3 bases; J trimming: 5 bases; junction bases outside the gene matches: 3. CDR3 length: 14 residues. The CDR3 DNA is TGTGCCACCAGTGATCGGCTAGCGGGAGATACGCAGTATTTT. It encodes CATSDRLAGDTQYF.

The chain recombines TRBV29-1 with TRBJ1-2; weak D call: TRBD1 (5 bases). Germline V gives CDR1 SQVTM, CDR2 ANQGSEA. This CDR3 contains 14 residues. V dropped 4 bases and J dropped 9 bases, with 21 bases sitting between them. The CDR3 sequence is CSVGDPRQGMSYTF. The CDR3, as DNA: TGCAGCGTTGGTGACCCACGGCAGGGCATGAGCTACACCTTC.

The rearrangement links TRBV24-1 to TRBJ1-2, with D unclear. The V end lost 4 bases, the J end lost 1 base, and 9 bases lay between the germline ends. The CDR3 extends over 14 amino acids. In germline, CDR1 is KGHDR, CDR2 SFDVKD. The CDR3 DNA is TGTGCCACCAGTGACAGTCCCCTTAACTATGGCTACACCTTC. The encoded protein is CATSDSPLNYGYTF.

The chain combines TRBV10-3 with TRBJ1-3, with a weak D call TRBD1 (6 bases). Deletions cut 9 bases from V and 1 base from J, with 13 bases between. The CDR3 is 14 amino acids. The germline gives CDR1 ENHRY, CDR2 SYGVKD. CDR3 nucleotide sequence: TGTGCCATTACTACAGGGTCGTCTGGAAACACCATATATTTT. The encoded protein is CAITTGSSGNTIYF.

J is TRBJ2-3 and V is TRBV11-2; D is unclear. Germline assignment: CDR1 SGHAT and CDR2 FQNNGV. This CDR3 spans 10 amino acids. Trimming took off 7 bases at V and 6 bases at J, with 5 bases between the two ends. In nucleotides, the CDR3 is TGTGCCAGCAAGAGGGATACGCAGTATTTT. It encodes CASKRDTQYF.

The chain employs TRBV30 and TRBJ2-3; D perhaps matches TRBD2 (6 bases). The germline CDR1 and CDR2 sequences are GTSNPN and SVGIG (reference sequence). CDR3 length equals 15 residues. The germline V and J ends were trimmed by 2 bases and 2 bases, with 14 bases remaining between them. Here the CDR3 reads CAWSNRGSTTDTQYF. DNA of the CDR3: TGTGCCTGGAGTAACCGGGGGTCTACCACAGATACGCAGTATTTT.

This sequence joins TRBV28 and TRBJ1-2; D is perhaps TRBD1 (5 bases). V lost 4 bases to trimming and J lost 5 bases, with 20 bases between them. The V gene's germline CDR1 is MDHEN and CDR2 SYDVKM. CDR3 length: 16 amino acids. CDR3 DNA: TGTGCCAGCAGTTCCTCCCAGGGTATTTTTCCATATGGCTACACCTTC. Its protein product is CASSSSQGIFPYGYTF.

As regards this clone: Other DNA sequences in this specimen translate into the identical CDR3. The CDR3 protein is CASSEWGDQPQHF. The CDR3 bases are TGTGCCAGCAGTGAATGGGGCGATCAGCCCCAGCATTTT. The V and J genes are TRBV25-1 and TRBJ1-5; TRBD1 is a possible D gene (5 bases). The CDR3 sequence is 13 residues long. Germline V gene sequence: CDR1 MGHDK, CDR2 SYGVNS. Deletions cut 1 base from V and 5 bases from J, with 6 bases between.

This CDR3 reads CASSQDLGSGFGYTF. DNA for the CDR3: TGTGCCAGCAGCCAAGATCTAGGCTCCGGCTTTGGCTACACCTTC. The chain combines TRBV3-1 (or the pseudogene TRBV3-2) with TRBJ1-2; unclear D gene. The germline V gene has CDR1 LGHDT and CDR2 YNNKEL (reference sequence). With 0 bases removed from V and 7 bases from J, the gap between germline ends came to 15 bases. The CDR3 is 15 amino acids.

As DNA, the CDR3 is TGTGCCAGTGGTGCGGCCTCTGGAAACACCATATATTTT. Its protein is CASGAASGNTIYF. The rearrangement uses TRBV19 and TRBJ1-3; D is unresolved. The CDR3 spans 13 residues. CDR1 and CDR2 from the germline V gene are LNHDA and SQIVND (reference sequence). The V and J ends lost 8 bases and 0 bases respectively, with 8 bases between them.

This chain uses TRBV6-5 with TRBJ2-2; the D gene is possibly TRBD1 (5 bases). Per germline, CDR1 MNHEY and CDR2 SVGAGI. The length of the CDR3 is 15 residues. Deletions cut 4 bases from V and 2 bases from J, with 11 bases between. The chain's CDR3 is CASSFDRPNTGELFF. The CDR3 nucleotides read TGTGCCAGCAGTTTCGACAGACCAAACACCGGGGAGCTGTTTTTT.

In this sample, this clone turned up a few times. The V gene is TRBV5-1, the J gene TRBJ1-5, with 7 bases matching TRBD1. CDR3 length: 17 amino acids. V was clipped by 0 bases and J by 0 bases; unmatched bases: 6. Per germline, CDR1 SGHRS and CDR2 YFSETQ. CDR3 residues: CASSLGLGTDSNQPQHF. DNA of the CDR3: TGCGCCAGCAGCTTGGGACTCGGGACAGATAGCAATCAGCCCCAGCATTTT.

This CDR3 is CASSLFGPGAHEQYF. The CDR3 DNA follows: TGTGCCAGCAGCTTATTTGGTCCGGGAGCCCACGAGCAGTACTTC. The chain combines TRBV7-2 with TRBJ2-7; D might be TRBD2 (6 bases). The germline gives CDR1 SGHTA, CDR2 FQGNSA. CDR3 size: 15 residues. The germline V and J ends were trimmed by 2 bases and 5 bases, with 16 bases remaining between them.

This rearrangement joins TRBV2 to TRBJ2-1, with TRBD2 identical over 10 bases. Germline loops: CDR1 SNHLY, CDR2 FYNNEI. Unmatched junction bases numbered 12, after V lost 5 bases and J lost 8 bases. This CDR3 is built from 16 residues. The CDR3 is CASSRSGRAPRDEQFF. CDR3 sequence (DNA): TGTGCCAGCAGTCGGAGCGGGAGGGCCCCCCGCGATGAGCAGTTCTTC.

In this sample, this clone turned up a few times. This chain uses TRBV15 with TRBJ2-3, with 10 bases lining up with TRBD2. Germline assignment: CDR1 LNHNV and CDR2 YYDKDF (reference sequence). V lost 3 bases and J lost 2; bases outside the gene matches: 5. The CDR3 spans 16 residues. CDR3 in amino acids: CATSRGTSDATDTQYF. The CDR3 nucleotides are TGTGCCACCAGCAGGGGGACTAGCGATGCCACAGATACGCAGTATTTT.

DNA of the CDR3: TGTGCCAGTAGTACCGGACAGGGTGGTCATCCGCCCCAGCATTTT. It codes for CASSTGQGGHPPQHF. The rearrangement links TRBV19 to TRBJ1-5; 8 bases match TRBD1. The germline gives CDR1 LNHDA, CDR2 SQIVND (reference sequence). Germline trimming cut 4 bases from V and 9 bases from J; bases unmatched to any gene: 11. The CDR3 consists of 15 residues.

The chain joins TRBV6-5 to TRBJ1-2; D is perhaps TRBD1 (5 bases). The CDR3 contains 12 residues. From germline, CDR1 is MNHEY and CDR2 SVGAGI. V was shortened by 11 bases and J by 6 bases, with 16 bases between the two germline ends. The CDR3 DNA follows: TGTGCCTCTAAGGACACCCATGATGGCTACACCTTC. This codes for CASKDTHDGYTF.

The chain couples TRBV3-1 (or the pseudogene TRBV3-2) to TRBJ2-2; 8 bases are shared with TRBD2. The V gene's germline CDR1 is LGHDT and CDR2 YNNKEL (reference sequence). This CDR3 is 15 amino acids long. Trimming removed 4 bases from V and 0 bases from J; junction bases left unmatched: 1. CDR3 residues: CASSRSGTNTGELFF. The DNA of the CDR3 is TGTGCCAGCAGCCGTAGCGGGACGAACACCGGGGAGCTGTTTTTT.

This chain uses TRBV18 with TRBJ1-4; D call uncertain. V was pared by 1 base and J by 6 bases, with 6 bases between. This CDR3 spans 13 amino acids. The germline V gene encodes CDR1 KGHSH and CDR2 LQKENI. The CDR3 loop reads CASSPRQDEKLFF. Here the CDR3 DNA reads TGTGCCAGCTCACCACGGCAGGATGAAAAACTGTTTTTT.

The chain is built from TRBV28 and TRBJ1-1; TRBD1 agrees at 8 bases. CDR1 and CDR2 from the germline V gene are MDHEN and SYDVKM. The CDR3 spans 14 residues. Losses at the gene ends were 3 bases for V and 5 bases for J; bases not matched to a gene: 5. DNA for the CDR3: TGTGCCAGCAGTTTCCATGGGACAGGTACTGAAGCTTTCTTT. Its protein product is CASSFHGTGTEAFF.

The CDR3 loop is CASSPTTDTQYF. Written as DNA, the CDR3 is TGTGCCAGCAGTCCAACTACAGATACGCAGTATTTT. This chain uses TRBV6-6 with TRBJ2-3; D uncertain. Germline V gene data show CDR1 as MNHNY and CDR2 as SVGAGI (reference sequence). The V and J ends lost 5 bases and 3 bases respectively, with 6 bases between them. This CDR3 has 12 amino acids.

The genes are TRBV24-1 and TRBJ2-2; 7 nucleotides line up with TRBD1. Germline loops: CDR1 KGHDR, CDR2 SFDVKD. Trimming at V came to 2 bases and at J to 5 bases, leaving 7 bases not matched to a gene. CDR3 length: 16 amino acids. The CDR3 bases are TGTGCCACCAGTGATTCGGCGACAGGGTGGACCGGGGAGCTGTTTTTT. This gives the protein CATSDSATGWTGELFF.

The V call is TRBV4-3, the J call TRBJ2-1; perhaps TRBD2 as D (6 bases). The CDR3 extends over 14 amino acids. In germline, CDR1 is LGHNA, CDR2 YSLEER. Trimming stripped 1 base from V and 8 bases from J, with 12 bases between. DNA of the CDR3: TGCGCCAGCAGCCAAGGACTTCCGGGGGATGAGCAGTTCTTC. It encodes CASSQGLPGDEQFF.

This chain links TRBV7-9 with TRBJ2-3; 8 nucleotides align to TRBD2. V lost 5 bases, J lost 7 bases, and 14 bases stayed unmatched. The CDR3 is 16 amino acids. The germline gives CDR1 SEHNR, CDR2 FQNEAQ (reference sequence). The CDR3 loop reads CASSHQVLAGGHTQYF. CDR3 bases: TGTGCCAGCAGCCACCAAGTGCTTGCGGGAGGACATACGCAGTATTTT.

The J gene is TRBJ2-2, the V gene TRBV7-2; possibly TRBD1 for D (6 bases). V gave up 5 bases and J gave up 7 bases, with 14 bases separating them. Germline CDR1 and CDR2: SGHTA and FQGNSA. CDR3 size: 14 residues. The CDR3 nucleotides are TGTGCCAGCAGCCCAACCAGGGGTTACGGGGAGCTGTTTTTT. Residues: CASSPTRGYGELFF. The whole variable domain, remainder taken from reference TRBV7-2 and TRBJ2-2, is GAGVSQSPSNKVTEKGKDVELRCDPISGHTALYWYRQSLGQGLEFLIYFQGNSAPDKSGLPSDRFSAERTGGSVSTLTIQRTQQEDSAVYLCASSPTRGYGELFFGEGSRLTVL.

The chain carries TRBV11-2 and TRBJ1-2, with 9 bases that match TRBD1. V shed 1 base and J 7 bases; nucleotides not matched to a gene: 7. Germline V gene lookup returns CDR1 SGHAT and CDR2 FQNNGV. The CDR3 runs to 15 residues. CDR3 loop: CASSLALQGAVGYTF. DNA of the CDR3: TGTGCCAGCAGCTTAGCCCTACAGGGGGCGGTTGGCTACACCTTC.

The rearrangement joins TRBV18 to TRBJ2-7; D gene unclear. Germline CDR1 reads KGHSH; CDR2 reads LQKENI. The CDR3 is 11 amino acids. With 3 bases removed from V and 5 bases from J, the gap between germline ends came to 5 bases. CDR3 residues: CASSPFDEQYF. DNA of the CDR3: TGTGCCAGCTCACCTTTCGACGAGCAGTACTTC.

This rearrangement joins TRBV27 to TRBJ1-2; 9 bases match TRBD1. Germline assignment: CDR1 MNHEY and CDR2 SMNVEV (reference sequence). The trim removed 3 bases at V and 6 bases at J, leaving 8 bases unmatched. The length of the CDR3 is 15 residues. CDR3: CASSFRQGGRHGYTF. CDR3 DNA: TGTGCCAGCAGTTTCCGACAGGGGGGTCGGCATGGCTACACCTTC.

The V gene is TRBV15, the J gene TRBJ1-2; no firm D call. Germline V lookup: CDR1 LNHNV, CDR2 YYDKDF (reference sequence). V was clipped by 5 bases and J by 5 bases, with 24 bases between them. The CDR3 is 17 amino acids. The CDR3 region has the DNA TGTGCCACCAGCTTTCCTACGGGCCTAGCTTCTCGGTATGGCTACACCTTC. It translates to CATSFPTGLASRYGYTF.